This passage covers 10 T cell receptor beta chains from one sample sequenced in a study of T cell changes during pregnancy in multiple sclerosis. Only in-frame clones appear in the TCRdb table, and some are missing; sequencing was by immunoSEQ multiplex PCR. Of roughly 45,000 clones listed, 90% are singletons. Source: peripheral blood, taken in the first trimester of pregnancy. These receptors all come from a female donor in good health, enrolled as a control in a pregnancy study.

This chain uses TRBV7-9 with TRBJ2-7; a possible D gene is TRBD2 (6 bases). Germline assignment: CDR1 SEHNR and CDR2 FQNEAQ (reference sequence). Trimming cost V 5 bases and J 2 bases, with 22 bases left between them. The length of the CDR3 is 17 residues. The CDR3 reads CASSGPSTRGKAYEQYF. As DNA, the CDR3 is TGTGCCAGCAGCGGCCCCTCGACCCGGGGGAAGGCCTACGAGCAGTACTTC.

The rearrangement links TRBV6-1 to TRBJ1-4, with D unresolved. The CDR3 is made up of 14 amino acids. V was shortened by 4 bases and J by 8 bases, with 14 bases between the two germline ends. CDR1 and CDR2 (germline): MNHNS, SASEGT. The CDR3 nucleotides are TGTGCCAGCAGTGGCGGCGGAGGCAGCGAAAAACTGTTTTTT. It yields the protein CASSGGGGSEKLFF.

The chain recombines TRBV6-5 with TRBJ2-1, with D possibly being TRBD2 (5 bases). This CDR3 region has 15 residues. Germline V gene lookup returns CDR1 MNHEY and CDR2 SVGAGI. V was shortened by 7 bases and J by 6 bases, with 19 bases between the two germline ends. The CDR3 DNA follows: TGTGCCAGCATCAACCCTCCAGCGGCAGGCAATGAGCAGTTCTTC. Amino acid sequence: CASINPPAAGNEQFF.

The chain is built from TRBV7-9 and TRBJ1-6, with TRBD1 identical over 9 bases. This CDR3 is 16 amino acids long. The germline V gene has CDR1 SEHNR and CDR2 FQNEAQ (reference sequence). Unmatched junction bases numbered 8, after V lost 5 bases and J lost 6 bases. CDR3 bases: TGTGCCAGCAGCCCCGGGACAGGGTTCGGTAATTCACCCCTCCACTTT. Translating gives CASSPGTGFGNSPLHF.

The chain couples TRBV28 to TRBJ2-7, with TRBD2 matching 11 bases. The CDR3 spans 15 residues. The V gene end was trimmed by 6 bases and the J gene end by 4 bases; junction bases not matched to a gene: 8. The germline CDR1 and CDR2 sequences are MDHEN and SYDVKM. CDR3 sequence reads: CASSITSGSKYEQYF. CDR3 in DNA: TGTGCCAGCAGCATCACTAGCGGGAGTAAGTACGAGCAGTACTTC.

This chain links TRBV30 with TRBJ2-7, with D tentatively TRBD1 (5 bases). Trimming cost V 7 bases and J 7 bases, with 26 bases left between them. CDR3 length equals 15 residues. CDR1 and CDR2 from the germline V gene are GTSNPN and SVGIG (reference sequence). CDR3 bases: TGTGCCTCAAAGGGCAAAGGACACGCCATCGGAGAGCAGTACTTC. The encoded protein is CASKGKGHAIGEQYF.

The chain links TRBV6-1 to TRBJ1-1; the D is unclear. In germline, CDR1 is MNHNS, CDR2 SASEGT. Trimming left V 8 bases short and J 4 bases short, with 14 bases between. This CDR3 spans 13 amino acids. CDR3 coding DNA: TGTGCCAGCTGGACGGAGGTTGGCACTGAAGCTTTCTTT. It translates to CASWTEVGTEAFF.

This chain links TRBV7-9 with TRBJ2-3, with 10 bases matching TRBD2. The germline CDR1 and CDR2 sequences are SEHNR and FQNEAQ (reference sequence). This CDR3 comprises 17 residues. Trimming took 8 bases from V and 1 from J; bases not matched to a gene: 12. DNA for the CDR3: TGTGCCAGCGTGCGGCTAGCGGGGGTAATGGGCACAGATACGCAGTATTTT. Its translation is CASVRLAGVMGTDTQYF.

This clone was detected a few times. The chain recombines TRBV4-1 with TRBJ1-5, with 11 bases matching TRBD1. Germline values: CDR1 MGHRA, CDR2 YSYEKL. With V trimmed by 3 bases and J by 0 bases, 7 bases remained unmatched. CDR3 length: 18 amino acids. CDR3 loop: CASSHAGTGGYSNQPQHF. CDR3 sequence (DNA): TGCGCCAGCAGCCATGCCGGGACAGGGGGTTATAGCAATCAGCCCCAGCATTTT.

The chain is built from TRBV19 and TRBJ1-1, with 7 nucleotides matching TRBD1. Per germline, CDR1 LNHDA and CDR2 SQIVND (reference sequence). V lost 10 bases, J lost 5 bases, and 4 bases stayed unmatched. The CDR3 spans 11 residues. This chain's CDR3 is CAIGTATEAFF. CDR3 DNA: TGTGCCATCGGGACAGCTACTGAAGCTTTCTTT.